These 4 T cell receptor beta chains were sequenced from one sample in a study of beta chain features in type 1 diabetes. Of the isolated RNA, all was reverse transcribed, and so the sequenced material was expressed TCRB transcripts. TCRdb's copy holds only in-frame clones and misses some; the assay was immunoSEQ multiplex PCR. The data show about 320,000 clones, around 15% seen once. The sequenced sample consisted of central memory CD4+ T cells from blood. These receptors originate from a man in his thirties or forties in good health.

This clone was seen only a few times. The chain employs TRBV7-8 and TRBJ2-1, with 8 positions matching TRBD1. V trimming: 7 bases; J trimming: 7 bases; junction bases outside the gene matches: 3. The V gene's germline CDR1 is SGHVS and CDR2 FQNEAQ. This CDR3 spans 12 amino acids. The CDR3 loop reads CASKDRANEQFF. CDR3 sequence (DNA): TGTGCCAGCAAGGACAGGGCGAATGAGCAGTTCTTC.

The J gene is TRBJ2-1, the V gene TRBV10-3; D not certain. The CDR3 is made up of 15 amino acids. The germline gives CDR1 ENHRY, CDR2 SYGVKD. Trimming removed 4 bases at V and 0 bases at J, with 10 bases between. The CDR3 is CAISVQLSSYNEQFF. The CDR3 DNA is TGTGCCATCAGTGTACAGTTAAGCTCCTACAATGAGCAGTTCTTC.

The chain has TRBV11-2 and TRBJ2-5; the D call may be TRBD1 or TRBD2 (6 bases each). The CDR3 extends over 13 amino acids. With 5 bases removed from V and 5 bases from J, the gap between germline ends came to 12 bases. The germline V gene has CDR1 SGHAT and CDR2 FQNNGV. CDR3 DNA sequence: TGTGCCAGCAGCCCGGGGGCGAGGGAGACCCAGTACTTC. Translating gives CASSPGARETQYF.

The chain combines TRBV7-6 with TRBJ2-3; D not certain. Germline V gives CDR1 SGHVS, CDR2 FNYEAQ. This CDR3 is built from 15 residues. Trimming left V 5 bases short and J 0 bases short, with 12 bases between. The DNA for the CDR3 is TGTGCCAGCAGCATCCGACTGGAAAGCACAGATACGCAGTATTTT. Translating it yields CASSIRLESTDTQYF.